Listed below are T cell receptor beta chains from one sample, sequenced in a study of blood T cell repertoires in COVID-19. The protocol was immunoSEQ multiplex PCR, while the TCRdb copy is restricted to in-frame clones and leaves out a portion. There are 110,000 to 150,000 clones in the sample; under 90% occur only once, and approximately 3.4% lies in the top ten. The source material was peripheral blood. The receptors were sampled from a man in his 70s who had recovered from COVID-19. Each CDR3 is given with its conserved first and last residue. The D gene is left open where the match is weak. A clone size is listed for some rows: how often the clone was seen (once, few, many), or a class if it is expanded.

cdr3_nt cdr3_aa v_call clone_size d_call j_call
TGTGCCAGCAGCCGGACATCGCCGAATGAAAAACTGTTTTTT CASSRTSPNEKLFF TRBV11-2 - - TRBJ1-4
TGCGCCAGCAGCCGCAGAGTAGCGGGCAGCAATGAGCAGTTCTTC CASSRRVAGSNEQFF TRBV4-1 - TRBD2 TRBJ2-1
TGTGCCAGCAGCCAAGAGTCGCTACTACCGGAAAACATTCAGTACTTC CASSQESLLPENIQYF TRBV3-1/TRBV3-2 once - TRBJ2-4
TGTGCCAGCAGTGACGGGTCAGGGGGAAGTGAAAAACTGTTTTTT CASSDGSGGSEKLFF TRBV6-4 few TRBD1 TRBJ1-4
TGTGCCAGCAGCTTTATCGGGGCAGATACGCAGTATTTT CASSFIGADTQYF TRBV7-2 - - TRBJ2-3
TGCGCCAGCAAAGACAGGTCTAATGAAAAACTGTTTTTT CASKDRSNEKLFF TRBV5-1 - - TRBJ1-4
TGTGCCAGTAGTGCCGGGACTAGCGGGAGCGGAGATACGCAGTATTTT CASSAGTSGSGDTQYF TRBV19 few TRBD2 TRBJ2-3
TGTGCCAGCAGCCTAGACAGAAATGAGCAGTTCTTC CASSLDRNEQFF TRBV11-2 - - TRBJ2-1
TGCGCCAGCAGCTTGGAGACTAGCTCCTACGAGCAGTACTTC CASSLETSSYEQYF TRBV5-1 once - TRBJ2-7
TGCAGCGTTGAAATCCTAGCGGGAATCTACAATGAGCAGTTCTTC CSVEILAGIYNEQFF TRBV29-1 - TRBD2 TRBJ2-1
TGTGCCAGCAGTTACCGGGACAGCCACGAGCAGTACTTC CASSYRDSHEQYF TRBV6-5 many TRBD1 TRBJ2-7
TGCGCCAGCAGTAAAACTTTGAACACTGAAGCTTTCTTT CASSKTLNTEAFF TRBV10-1 once - TRBJ1-1
TGTGCCAGCCGTCAGGAACCTGGGGCACTCTACGAGCAGTACTTC CASRQEPGALYEQYF TRBV6-5 - - TRBJ2-7
TGTGCCAGCAGTTACCTCGCGGGAGGCGGGGAGCTGTTTTTT CASSYLAGGGELFF TRBV6-2/TRBV6-3 - TRBD2 TRBJ2-2
TGTGCCACCAAACAAACAGGGAACAATGAGCAGTTCTTC CATKQTGNNEQFF TRBV24-1 - - TRBJ2-1
TGCGCCAGCAGCGGGACAGGGGACCCCTACGAGCAGTACTTC CASSGTGDPYEQYF TRBV5-1 - TRBD1 TRBJ2-7
TGCGCCAGCAGCCTGGCTAGCGGGAGCTCCTACGAGCAGTACTTC CASSLASGSSYEQYF TRBV5-1 - TRBD2 TRBJ2-7
TGCAGCGTTGAGACACAGGGGGGATGGGGCTACACCTTC CSVETQGGWGYTF TRBV29-1 - TRBD1 TRBJ1-2
TGCGCCAGCAGCCAAGATCTTTGGGGGCCGCACCCAACGGGCACTGAAGCTTTCTTT CASSQDLWGPHPTGTEAFF TRBV4-1 - - TRBJ1-1
TGCGCCAGCAGCTTACCCCCCGGGACAGGGTACGGGGCCAACGTCCTGACTTTC CASSLPPGTGYGANVLTF TRBV5-1 - TRBD1 TRBJ2-6
TGCAGCGTACTAGCGGGAGGCTCCTACAATGAGCAGTTCTTC CSVLAGGSYNEQFF TRBV29-1 - TRBD2 TRBJ2-1
TGTGCCAGTAGTTCCCGACAGGGTTTTGTCTACAATGAGCAGTTCTTC CASSSRQGFVYNEQFF TRBV19 - TRBD1 TRBJ2-1
TGTGCCAGTAGTATAGAGAGGGGAGGAAAGCCCCAGCATTTT CASSIERGGKPQHF TRBV19 - - TRBJ1-5
TGTGCCAGCAGGTCCGGGACTCACTCATCCGAGCAGTACTTC CASRSGTHSSEQYF TRBV27 - - TRBJ2-7
TGTGCCAGCAGCTCAAGGACTAGCGGCACCTACAATGAGCAGTTCTTC CASSSRTSGTYNEQFF TRBV5-4 - TRBD2 TRBJ2-1
TGCGCCAGCAGCTTGGAATTGGGACAGAAGAACACTGAAGCTTTCTTT CASSLELGQKNTEAFF TRBV5-1 - TRBD1 TRBJ1-1
TGTGCCAGTAGTATAGAGGGGGGATGGGATCAGCCCCAGCATTTT CASSIEGGWDQPQHF TRBV19 - - TRBJ1-5
TGTGCCAGCAGCTACCCGGGACTCGAGTCCTACGAGCAGTACTTC CASSYPGLESYEQYF TRBV7-8 - - TRBJ2-7
TGTGCCAGCAACAGGCCTGGAAACACCATATATTTT CASNRPGNTIYF TRBV2 - - TRBJ1-3
TGCGCCAGCAGCCAAGCTGGGCCTGATACGCAGTATTTT CASSQAGPDTQYF TRBV4-1 - - TRBJ2-3
TGTGCCTGGAGCTTAGCCTTAGATGAAAAACTGTTTTTT CAWSLALDEKLFF TRBV30 - - TRBJ1-4
TGTGCCTGGAGTTTCTCTTCGTCTGGGGAGCTGTTTTTT CAWSFSSSGELFF TRBV30 once - TRBJ2-2
TGTGCCAGCAGCCCAGGACAGACTTCGACTAATGAAAAACTGTTTTTT CASSPGQTSTNEKLFF TRBV7-9 - - TRBJ1-4
TGTGCCAGCAGCTTAGGACAGTTTAATGAAAAACTGTTTTTT CASSLGQFNEKLFF TRBV7-8 - - TRBJ1-4
TGTGCCACCAGAAAACCGGGACAGGGGCACTATGGCTACACCTTC CATRKPGQGHYGYTF TRBV15 - TRBD1 TRBJ1-2
TGCGCCAGCAGCCAAGAATGGAGGACAGGGGCCGGGACCTACGAGCAGTACTTC CASSQEWRTGAGTYEQYF TRBV4-1 - TRBD1 TRBJ2-7